Shown below are 21 T cell receptor beta chains from a single sample sequenced in a study of T cell responses to AZD1222 COVID-19 vaccine (dated by TCRdb to the early 2020s). Per the publication, the time point label means: about 28 days (+/-7) after the second vaccine dose. Library preparation was by the immunoSEQ multiplex PCR assay. TCRdb took this table from immuneACCESS and kept in-frame rearrangements with V and J called. Such tables lack part of the clones; where checked against another copy, unresolved V genes explain under half of the gap, and the rest is unexplained. The sample records roughly 140,000 clones, 90% of which are singletons. The top ten hold around 1.5% of the sample. The specimen comprised peripheral blood, sampled 28 days after the second AZD1222 dose. The receptor set was obtained from an adult who received the AZD1222 COVID-19 vaccine.

The chain carries TRBV6-4 and TRBJ1-1; D gene unclear. The germline V gene encodes CDR1 MRHNA and CDR2 SNTAGT. CDR3 length equals 14 residues. Between the trimmed V and J ends, which lost 0 bases and 11 bases, there was a span of 16 bases. CDR3 in DNA: TGTGCCAGCAGTGACTCGATACCGTCCCGTATTGCTTTCTTT. Its protein product is CASSDSIPSRIAFF.

The chain links TRBV25-1 to TRBJ2-5; 9 nucleotides agree with TRBD2. This CDR3 spans 15 amino acids. Germline CDR1 reads MGHDK; CDR2 reads SYGVNS. The trim removed 3 bases at V and 2 bases at J, leaving 4 bases unmatched. The CDR3 sequence is CASSDASGIQETQYF. CDR3 in DNA: TGTGCCAGCAGTGACGCTAGCGGGATACAAGAGACCCAGTACTTC.

The rearrangement joins TRBV3-1 (or the pseudogene TRBV3-2) to TRBJ2-1; TRBD2 aligns across 7 bases. Germline values: CDR1 LGHDT, CDR2 YNNKEL (reference sequence). After removal of 4 bases from V and 1 base from J, the junction contained 13 bases not matched to a gene. The CDR3 loop spans 18 amino acids. The CDR3 protein is CASSRKVSGGPSYNEQFF. The CDR3 DNA follows: TGTGCCAGCAGCCGAAAGGTGTCGGGAGGTCCGTCCTACAATGAGCAGTTCTTC.

The genes are TRBV3-1 (or the pseudogene TRBV3-2) and TRBJ2-7; 9 bases line up with TRBD2. V trimming: 4 bases; J trimming: 3 bases; junction bases outside the gene matches: 7. The CDR3 is 15 amino acids. CDR1 and CDR2 (germline): LGHDT, YNNKEL (reference sequence). CDR3 coding DNA: TGTGCCAGCAGCCCATATAGCGGGAGTATCTACGAGCAGTACTTC. Protein: CASSPYSGSIYEQYF.

This clone was seen only once. The chain joins TRBV9 to TRBJ1-1; the match to TRBD1 covers 8 bases. CDR3 length: 15 residues. The V gene end was trimmed by 4 bases and the J gene end by 3 bases; junction bases not matched to a gene: 8. Looked up from germline, CDR1 is SGDLS and CDR2 is YYNGEE. In DNA, the CDR3 is TGTGCCAGCAGCTCATTTGAGACAGGGGACACTGAAGCTTTCTTT. It yields the protein CASSSFETGDTEAFF.

The genes are TRBV30 and TRBJ1-2, with unresolved D. V lost 1 base, J lost 4 bases, and 7 bases lay in between. The CDR3 totals 12 residues. Germline V gene sequence: CDR1 GTSNPN, CDR2 SVGIG (reference sequence). CDR3 protein: CAWSEMGYGYTF. Written as DNA, the CDR3 is TGTGCCTGGAGTGAAATGGGCTATGGCTACACCTTC.

This chain connects TRBV19 to TRBJ2-5; D gene unclear. The length of the CDR3 is 13 residues. Germline V gene sequence: CDR1 LNHDA, CDR2 SQIVND (reference sequence). V was cut by 4 bases and J by 5 bases, with 11 bases left in between. The CDR3 here is CASSRPGEETQYF. The CDR3 region has the DNA TGTGCCAGTAGTAGGCCCGGAGAGGAGACCCAGTACTTC.

The V call is TRBV19, the J call TRBJ1-3; D is unresolved. The V and J ends lost 9 bases and 0 bases respectively, with 12 bases between them. This CDR3 has 14 amino acids. Germline V lookup: CDR1 LNHDA, CDR2 SQIVND (reference sequence). The CDR3 reads CASSAGGSGNTIYF. The CDR3 nucleotides are TGTGCCAGCAGCGCAGGCGGCTCTGGAAACACCATATATTTT.

This chain connects TRBV7-2 to TRBJ2-1, with a possible D match to TRBD1 (6 bases). Trimming shortened V by 3 bases and J by 13 bases, and 13 bases separated the two germline ends. This CDR3 is built from 12 residues. The germline V gene has CDR1 SGHTA and CDR2 FQGNSA. This CDR3 is CASSFGQGIQFF. The CDR3, as DNA: TGTGCCAGCAGCTTCGGGCAGGGGATTCAGTTCTTC. Filled out from reference TRBV7-2 and TRBJ2-1, the complete variable domain reads GAGVSQSPSNKVTEKGKDVELRCDPISGHTALYWYRQSLGQGLEFLIYFQGNSAPDKSGLPSDRFSAERTGGSVSTLTIQRTQQEDSAVYLCASSFGQGIQFFGPGTRLTVL.

The CDR3 nucleotides are TGTGCCAGTAGTAGCAGAGGCTACGAGCAGTACTTC. Protein product: CASSSRGYEQYF. V usage is TRBV19 and J usage is TRBJ2-7; D is undetermined. The CDR3 spans 12 residues. Germline V gives CDR1 LNHDA, CDR2 SQIVND (reference sequence). V was pared by 4 bases and J by 3 bases, with 7 bases between.

The rearrangement joins TRBV28 to TRBJ2-7; D is ambiguous. V shed 2 bases and J shed 0 bases, with 11 bases lying between them. Germline assignment: CDR1 MDHEN and CDR2 SYDVKM. CDR3 length equals 15 residues. The CDR3 region is CASSLVPRSSYEQYF. CDR3 coding DNA: TGTGCCAGCAGTTTAGTTCCTAGGAGCTCCTACGAGCAGTACTTC.

The V and J genes are TRBV9 and TRBJ1-1; D is possibly TRBD1 (6 bases). V lost 1 base to trimming and J lost 5 bases, with 24 bases between them. CDR1 is SGDLS and CDR2 is YYNGEE in the germline V gene. The CDR3 is 18 residues long. CDR3 amino acids: CASSVYTTLDSLDTEAFF. CDR3 bases: TGTGCCAGCAGCGTATATACGACTTTGGACAGCCTAGATACTGAAGCTTTCTTT.

This chain connects TRBV24-1 to TRBJ2-7; tentative D call: TRBD1 (6 bases). V gave up 4 bases and J gave up 2 bases, with 11 bases separating them. CDR1 is KGHDR and CDR2 is SFDVKD in the germline V gene. The CDR3 consists of 14 residues. CDR3 residues: CATSEAGVTYEQYF. CDR3 nucleotides: TGTGCCACCAGTGAAGCAGGGGTGACCTACGAGCAGTACTTC.

The gene calls are TRBV21-1 and TRBJ1-6; the D call of TRBD1 is as the table states it, not checked on the DNA. TRBV21-1 is termed a pseudogene. The CDR3 runs to 13 residues. The chain's CDR3 is CATDRQRNSPLHF. The CDR3 coding sequence is TGTGCCACCGACCGACAGAGGAATTCACCCCTCCACTTT.

V is TRBV18 and J is TRBJ2-7; D remains unclear. This CDR3 comprises 14 residues. The V gene's germline CDR1 is KGHSH and CDR2 LQKENI. The V gene lost 0 bases and the J gene lost 5 bases, with 11 bases spanning the gap. Here the CDR3 reads CASSPPGSRDEQYF. In DNA form, the CDR3 reads TGTGCCAGCTCACCACCGGGAAGTAGGGACGAGCAGTACTTC.

The genes are TRBV3-1 (or the pseudogene TRBV3-2) and TRBJ2-2; D may be TRBD2 (5 bases). CDR1 and CDR2 (germline): LGHDT, YNNKEL (reference sequence). The CDR3 has 16 amino acids. V lost 1 base to trimming and J lost 5 bases, with 14 bases between them. The CDR3: CASSQVAGGSTGELFF. The CDR3 coding sequence is TGTGCCAGCAGCCAAGTGGCAGGCGGGTCAACCGGGGAGCTGTTTTTT.

This rearrangement joins TRBV7-9 to TRBJ1-2; no reliable D call. From germline, CDR1 is SEHNR and CDR2 FQNEAQ (reference sequence). Trimming took 2 bases from V and 4 from J, leaving 8 bases between them. This CDR3 region has 13 residues. CDR3 sequence reads: CASSLSWLYGYTF. The CDR3 DNA reads as TGTGCCAGCAGCTTAAGCTGGCTCTATGGCTACACCTTC.

CDR3 coding DNA: TGCAGCGTGAAGGGGATTATGAACACTGAAGCTTTCTTT. Translated: CSVKGIMNTEAFF. The chain has TRBV29-1 and TRBJ1-1, with a weak D call TRBD1 (5 bases). Germline V CDR1 and CDR2: SQVTM, ANQGSEA. The CDR3 loop spans 13 amino acids. Trimming pared 6 bases from V and 0 bases from J, leaving 11 bases between.

This clone was found once. The chain uses TRBV3-1 (or the pseudogene TRBV3-2) and TRBJ2-5, with TRBD2 matching 8 bases. The V and J ends lost 3 bases and 5 bases, in that order; junction bases with no gene match: 11. The CDR3 consists of 16 residues. Germline V lookup: CDR1 LGHDT, CDR2 YNNKEL (reference sequence). CDR3 sequence reads: CASSHTPTGGGETQYF. DNA of the CDR3: TGTGCCAGCAGCCACACTCCGACGGGAGGGGGTGAGACCCAGTACTTC.

The rearrangement uses TRBV11-2 and TRBJ2-1, with 7 nucleotides matching TRBD2. The CDR3 contains 14 residues. Per germline, CDR1 SGHAT and CDR2 FQNNGV. J gave up 15 bases and V 1 base, and 12 bases lay outside the gene matches. The CDR3 here is CASSLVPPGGSTFF. In DNA form, the CDR3 reads TGTGCCAGCAGCTTAGTCCCACCGGGGGGAAGTACGTTCTTC.

The rearrangement uses TRBV19 and TRBJ1-1; D is uncertain. The germline gives CDR1 LNHDA, CDR2 SQIVND (reference sequence). Between the trimmed V and J ends, which lost 5 bases and 4 bases, there was a span of 8 bases. The CDR3 runs to 12 residues. The CDR3 sequence is CASSRHVTEAFF. CDR3 nucleotides: TGTGCCAGTAGTCGTCATGTCACTGAAGCTTTCTTT.